The 14 T cell receptor beta chains given below trace back to one sample, sequenced in a study of long-term antiretroviral therapy in people with HIV. Investigators performed immunoSEQ version v3.0 at survey level. The data were produced by immunoSEQ multiplex PCR, yet TCRdb's version contains in-frame clones alone and is incomplete. Found here are 20,000 to 25,000 clones, around 76% of them singletons; the top ten hold approximately 4.9%. The specimen was unsorted PBMCs, collected 0.5 years after starting antiretroviral therapy. These receptors were collected from a woman aged 35 to 49 with HIV.

The V gene is TRBV2, the J gene TRBJ2-7; 7 nucleotides line up with TRBD2. The CDR3 has 14 amino acids. The V gene end was trimmed by 7 bases and the J gene end by 4 bases; junction bases not matched to a gene: 10. Looked up from germline, CDR1 is SNHLY and CDR2 is FYNNEI. The DNA for the CDR3 is TGTGCCAGCATCCCGTGGGGGGGAAGGTACGAGCAGTACTTC. Translating gives CASIPWGGRYEQYF.

This clone was recorded only once. This chain links TRBV5-1 with TRBJ1-4; possibly TRBD1 for D (6 bases). Germline values: CDR1 SGHRS, CDR2 YFSETQ. V was shortened by 5 bases and J by 0 bases, with 14 bases between the two germline ends. This CDR3 region has 16 residues. For the CDR3, the DNA is TGCGCCAGCAGTCGGGGGGCGCAGGCAACTAATGAAAAACTGTTTTTT. Translating it yields CASSRGAQATNEKLFF. Full variable domain (outside the CDR3, taken from reference TRBV5-1 and TRBJ1-4): KAGVTQTPRYLIKTRGQQVTLSCSPISGHRSVSWYQQTPGQGLQFLFEYFSETQRNKGNFPGRFSGRQFSNSRSEMNVSTLELGDSALYLCASSRGAQATNEKLFFGSGTQLSVL.

This clone was counted a single time. The rearrangement joins TRBV6-6 to TRBJ1-4, with a possible D match to TRBD1 (6 bases). V was clipped by 4 bases and J by 8 bases, with 14 bases between them. Germline V gene lookup returns CDR1 MNHNY and CDR2 SVGAGI (reference sequence). CDR3 length: 14 residues. CDR3 nucleotides: TGTGCCAGCAGTTTGACAGGCAAGGGGGAAAAACTGTTTTTT. This gives the protein CASSLTGKGEKLFF.

The chain joins TRBV7-3 to TRBJ2-2, with a tentative D call TRBD2 (6 bases). V lost 5 bases to trimming and J lost 4 bases, with 11 bases between them. CDR1 is SGHTA, CDR2 FQGTGA, per germline. CDR3 length: 14 residues. The CDR3 bases are TGTGCCAGCAGCCCTGGAGGGTTCACCGGGGAGCTGTTTTTT. It is translated as CASSPGGFTGELFF. The full variable domain, its missing parts supplied by reference TRBV7-3 and TRBJ2-2, is GAGVSQTPSNKVTEKGKYVELRCDPISGHTALYWYRQSLGQGPEFLIYFQGTGAADDSGLPNDRFFAVRPEGSVSTLKIQRTERGDSAVYLCASSPGGFTGELFFGEGSRLTVL.

The chain links TRBV20-1 to TRBJ2-1; D call uncertain. The CDR3 sequence is 11 residues long. Germline V gene data show CDR1 as DFQATT and CDR2 as SNEGSKA (reference sequence). Trimming cost V 2 bases and J 7 bases, with 6 bases left between them. The CDR3: CSARKSNEQFF. CDR3 bases: TGCAGTGCTAGAAAGTCAAATGAGCAGTTCTTC.

V is TRBV5-4 and J is TRBJ1-1; possible D gene TRBD1, 5 bases. Germline loops: CDR1 SGHNT, CDR2 YYREEE (reference sequence). The CDR3 consists of 13 residues. Trimming took off 2 bases at V and 3 bases at J, with 8 bases between the two ends. The CDR3 bases are TGTGCCAGCAGCTTCGCGGGGGACACTGAAGCTTTCTTT. Its translation is CASSFAGDTEAFF.

The chain is built from TRBV7-6 and TRBJ2-1; 9 bases line up with TRBD2. V was clipped by 0 bases and J by 2 bases; unmatched bases: 8. The germline CDR1 and CDR2 sequences are SGHVS and FNYEAQ. CDR3 size: 18 residues. CDR3: CASSLALAGSTTYNEQFF. The CDR3, as DNA: TGTGCCAGCAGCTTAGCACTAGCGGGTTCAACCACCTACAATGAGCAGTTCTTC.

The chain joins TRBV2 to TRBJ2-3; no reliable D call. Trimming shortened V by 7 bases and J by 6 bases, and 17 bases separated the two germline ends. Germline CDR1 reads SNHLY; CDR2 reads FYNNEI. The CDR3 totals 14 residues. The CDR3 coding sequence is TGTGCCAGCAAGGCCCCTTTAACATCGGATACGCAGTATTTT. Translating it yields CASKAPLTSDTQYF.

V and J are TRBV7-8 and TRBJ2-3; 9 positions match TRBD2. With 3 bases clipped from V and 0 bases from J, the junction kept 4 bases outside the gene matches. Germline values: CDR1 SGHVS, CDR2 FQNEAQ. CDR3 length: 16 amino acids. The chain's CDR3 is CASSFFSGGSTDTQYF. DNA of the CDR3: TGTGCCAGCAGCTTCTTTAGCGGGGGTAGCACAGATACGCAGTATTTT.

Comments on this clone: At one boundary the junction diverges from the germline segment, which might be a read error. The V gene is TRBV7-2, the J gene TRBJ2-1; D is perhaps TRBD2 (5 bases). Germline V gene data show CDR1 as SGHTA and CDR2 as FQGNSA. The CDR3 is 14 amino acids. The CDR3 nucleotides are TGTGCCAGCAGCTTAGTTGTCGGCGACTGGGGAGCGCTCTTC. Translation gives CASSLVVGDWGALF.

The chain couples TRBV7-2 to TRBJ2-3; D is unresolved. Deletions cut 3 bases from V and 2 bases from J, with 6 bases between. Germline CDR1 SGHTA, CDR2 FQGNSA. The CDR3 is 13 amino acids. The CDR3 DNA reads as TGTGCCAGCAGCTTCGGGTTCACAGATACGCAGTATTTT. Residues: CASSFGFTDTQYF.

This clone was observed a handful of times. The chain recombines TRBV9 with TRBJ1-1; 7 bases line up with TRBD1. This CDR3 spans 14 amino acids. V lost 3 bases, J lost 2 bases, and 4 bases stayed unmatched. The germline V gene encodes CDR1 SGDLS and CDR2 YYNGEE. CDR3 amino acids: CASSGTGVNTEAFF. In DNA form, the CDR3 reads TGTGCCAGCAGCGGAACAGGGGTTAACACTGAAGCTTTCTTT.

This chain uses TRBV6-4 with TRBJ2-3; 14 nucleotides match TRBD2. The V segment lost 0 bases and the J segment 4 bases; nucleotides outside the gene matches: 0. Germline lookup yields CDR1 MRHNA and CDR2 SNTAGT. The CDR3 is 16 residues long. The CDR3 protein is CASSDSTSGGADTQYF. CDR3 DNA sequence: TGTGCCAGCAGTGACTCGACTAGCGGGGGGGCAGATACGCAGTATTTT.

This chain uses TRBV6-5 with TRBJ1-1, with D unclear. V lost 0 bases, J lost 0 bases, and 11 bases lay in between. CDR3 length: 16 residues. Germline values: CDR1 MNHEY, CDR2 SVGAGI. The CDR3 here is CASSYSGGFLNTEAFF. CDR3 nucleotides: TGTGCCAGCAGTTACTCGGGAGGTTTTCTGAACACTGAAGCTTTCTTT.